What follows describes a single T cell receptor (beta chain). These data are taken from a study of PD-L1 blockade in urothelial cancer. The assay was immunoSEQ multiplex PCR, and TCRdb's table has in-frame clones only and misses some. The data hold 50,000 to 55,000 clones, with approximately 77% observed a single time. The time point: pretreatment peripheral blood. This CDR3 has 15 amino acids. Germline assignment: CDR1 MNHNS and CDR2 SASEGT. Losses at the gene ends were 4 bases for V and 2 bases for J; bases not matched to a gene: 4. The receptor was isolated from a man between 65 and 79 years old with urothelial cancer. The sequenced sample was PBMCs, obtained around atezolizumab (anti-PD-L1) treatment. The V call is TRBV6-1, the J call TRBJ2-3; 9 bases line up with TRBD2. CDR3 loop: CASSGGRASTDTQYF. The CDR3 region has the DNA TGTGCCAGCAGTGGCGGGAGGGCGTCCACAGATACGCAGTATTTT.